This T cell receptor beta chain was sequenced for a study of blood T cell repertoires in COVID-19. For the study at large: Sites across the United States, Italy and Spain contributed samples from acute and convalescent COVID-19. Nucleic acid was either cDNA or gDNA, and it came from T cells, B-cell-depleted T cells, or PBMCs.

Germline V lookup: CDR1 SGHDN, CDR2 FVKESK. The CDR3 covers 15 residues. Trimming cost V 1 base and J 0 bases, with 9 bases left between them. In the authors' workflow: Estimation of nucleated cell counts relied on the amplification of reference gene primers. The protocol was immunoSEQ multiplex PCR, while the TCRdb copy is restricted to in-frame clones and leaves out a portion. D and trimming were read from the DNA, whereas the V and J calls and clone size are those reported in that table. This sample has about 100,000 clones, with approximately 90% found just once. The V and J genes are TRBV14 and TRBJ1-2; D call uncertain. The receptor was isolated from a man in his sixties with acute or convalescent COVID-19. Sample: peripheral blood. CDR3 in amino acids: CASSQVESANYGYTF. CDR3 in DNA: TGTGCCAGCAGCCAAGTAGAGTCGGCTAACTATGGCTACACCTTC.